These 13 T cell receptor beta chains were all obtained from the same sample, sequenced in a study of intratumoral heterogeneity in liver cancer. Libraries were constructed by the immunoSEQ multiplex PCR assay. The source is immuneACCESS, and TCRdb retained only in-frame sequences with V and J called. Part of the clones is not carried over; for the studies checked, unresolved V genes explain less than half of this, and the remainder is unexplained. Here the sample has 20,000 to 25,000 clones; around 78% occur a single time. Roughly 17% of the sample belongs to the ten largest clones. Specimen: tumor-adjacent normal tissue, collected before any cancer treatment. Source of these receptors: a woman aged 70-85 years with hepatocellular carcinoma.

The J gene is TRBJ2-7, the V gene TRBV6-6; unclear D gene. V was shortened by 6 bases and J by 0 bases, with 9 bases between the two germline ends. Germline CDR1 reads MNHNY; CDR2 reads SVGAGI (reference sequence). The CDR3 sequence is 13 residues long. CDR3 protein: CASRWGSSYEQYF. The CDR3 region has the DNA TGTGCCAGCAGGTGGGGATCCTCCTACGAGCAGTACTTC.

This clone was counted between two and nine times. The rearrangement links TRBV3-1 (or the pseudogene TRBV3-2) to TRBJ2-7, with TRBD2 matching over 10 bases. Losses at the gene ends were 4 bases for V and 0 bases for J; bases not matched to a gene: 9. The V gene's germline CDR1 is LGHDT and CDR2 YNNKEL (reference sequence). The CDR3 has 17 residues. CDR3 DNA sequence: TGTGCCAGCAGCCGTAGCCGGACTAGCGGAAGCTCCTACGAGCAGTACTTC. Its translation: CASSRSRTSGSSYEQYF.

The chain uses TRBV5-6 and TRBJ2-7; 7 bases align to TRBD2. V lost 4 bases to trimming and J lost 2 bases; unmatched junction nucleotides: 9. The CDR3 covers 15 residues. Germline V gene data show CDR1 as SGHDT and CDR2 as YYEEEE. CDR3 protein: CASSGGVRITYEQYF. CDR3 DNA: TGTGCCAGCAGCGGGGGGGTGCGGATCACCTACGAGCAGTACTTC.

This chain uses TRBV14 with TRBJ2-5; 8 nucleotides line up with TRBD1. The trim removed 6 bases at V and 1 base at J, leaving 7 bases unmatched. Looked up from germline, CDR1 is SGHDN and CDR2 is FVKESK. This CDR3 comprises 15 residues. Here the CDR3 DNA reads TGTGCCAGCAGTCACCGGGACAGGCCCCAAGAGACCCAGTACTTC. Amino acids: CASSHRDRPQETQYF.

The V call is TRBV3-1 (or the pseudogene TRBV3-2), the J call TRBJ2-1; TRBD2 might be the D (5 bases). This CDR3 is 15 amino acids long. V dropped 0 bases and J dropped 2 bases, with 8 bases sitting between them. CDR1 and CDR2 (germline): LGHDT, YNNKEL (reference sequence). The CDR3 loop is CASSQELAAYNEQFF. DNA of the CDR3: TGTGCCAGCAGCCAAGAGCTAGCCGCCTACAATGAGCAGTTCTTC.

This chain connects TRBV6-5 to TRBJ1-2, with 8 bases matching TRBD1. Looked up from germline, CDR1 is MNHEY and CDR2 is SVGAGI. The CDR3 has 14 residues. Trimming removed 5 bases from V and 1 base from J; junction bases left unmatched: 3. CDR3 amino acids: CASSRGQDNYGYTF. The CDR3, as DNA: TGTGCCAGCAGTAGGGGACAGGATAACTATGGCTACACCTTC.

This clone was counted a single time. The chain is built from TRBV24-1 and TRBJ2-1, with D perhaps assigned TRBD1 or TRBD2 (5 bases each). Germline CDR1 KGHDR, CDR2 SFDVKD. V gave up 8 bases and J gave up 0 bases, with 10 bases separating them. The CDR3 runs to 14 residues. CDR3 nucleotide sequence: TGTGCCACCATGAAGGGGAGCTCCTACAATGAGCAGTTCTTC. Its translation is CATMKGSSYNEQFF.

V and J are TRBV6-5 and TRBJ2-1; 7 bases match TRBD1. Germline assignment: CDR1 MNHEY and CDR2 SVGAGI. V shed 6 bases, J shed 10 bases, and the junction held 15 bases outside the gene matches. CDR3 length: 15 amino acids. The CDR3 sequence is CASSRDRVPVPEQFF. The DNA for the CDR3 is TGTGCCAGCAGCCGCGACAGGGTCCCCGTCCCGGAGCAGTTCTTC.

This clone has just a few counts. The rearrangement joins TRBV7-2 to TRBJ1-1; D call uncertain. Trimming stripped 5 bases from V and 8 bases from J, with 21 bases between. Germline V gives CDR1 SGHTA, CDR2 FQGNSA. This CDR3 region has 15 residues. The DNA of the CDR3 is TGTGCCAGCAGCGCAATGGCAGCACCTTCCTCCGAAGCTTTCTTT. Protein: CASSAMAAPSSEAFF.

The chain links TRBV9 to TRBJ1-2, with D unclear. CDR1 and CDR2 (germline): SGDLS, YYNGEE. The CDR3 sequence is 15 residues long. Trimming stripped 4 bases from V and 2 bases from J, with 15 bases between. CDR3 nucleotides: TGTGCCAGCAGCTTGGACGGGAGCTTAAACTATGGCTACACCTTC. This translates into CASSLDGSLNYGYTF. The full variable domain, rest sourced from reference TRBV9 and TRBJ1-2, is DSGVTQTPKHLITATGQRVTLRCSPRSGDLSVYWYQQSLDQGLQFLIQYYNGEERAKGNILERFSAQQFPDLHSELNLSSLELGDSALYFCASSLDGSLNYGYTFGSGTRLTVV.

V usage is TRBV24-1 and J usage is TRBJ2-1; the D call may be TRBD1 or TRBD2 (6 bases each). Germline V gene data show CDR1 as KGHDR and CDR2 as SFDVKD. The ends were cut back, 5 bases at V and 4 bases at J, with 17 bases in the middle. CDR3 length equals 16 residues. The CDR3 loop is CATSAGASGLYNEQFF. In nucleotides, the CDR3 is TGTGCCACCAGTGCGGGGGCGAGCGGGTTATACAATGAGCAGTTCTTC.

The gene calls are TRBV6-5 and TRBJ1-5; D uncertain. Trimming took off 9 bases at V and 2 bases at J, with 11 bases between the two ends. This CDR3 contains 13 residues. The germline V gene has CDR1 MNHEY and CDR2 SVGAGI. CDR3 coding DNA: TGTGCCAGTTCGACGGGTGGCAATCAGCCCCAGCATTTT. Translating gives CASSTGGNQPQHF.

The chain is built from TRBV5-1 and TRBJ2-7, with a weak D call TRBD1 (6 bases). The CDR3 consists of 14 residues. V lost 0 bases to trimming and J lost 3 bases, with 10 bases between them. From germline, CDR1 is SGHRS and CDR2 YFSETQ. CDR3 sequence reads: CASSLEQGYYEQYF. DNA for the CDR3: TGCGCCAGCAGCTTGGAACAGGGATACTACGAGCAGTACTTC.